These 14 T cell receptor beta chains came from one sample sequenced in a study of blood T cell repertoires in COVID-19. Method: immunoSEQ multiplex PCR; TCRdb's copy keeps in-frame clones and lacks some. The data contain about 310,000 clones, 80% to 90% of them singletons. The specimen sequenced was peripheral blood. Source of these receptors: a man in his fifties with active or convalescent COVID-19.

The chain is built from TRBV28 and TRBJ1-2; D remains ambiguous. The V end was cut by 4 bases, the J end by 2 bases, with 8 bases between. CDR3 length equals 13 residues. Germline lookup yields CDR1 MDHEN and CDR2 SYDVKM. This CDR3 reads CASSSSGNYGYTF. The CDR3 DNA follows: TGTGCCAGCAGTTCCTCCGGGAACTATGGCTACACCTTC.

The chain is built from TRBV2 and TRBJ2-5; the match to TRBD2 covers 8 bases. CDR3 size: 15 residues. J gave up 4 bases and V 6 bases, and 10 bases lay outside the gene matches. In germline, CDR1 is SNHLY, CDR2 FYNNEI. CDR3: CASRSAGGAPETQYF. In DNA, the CDR3 is TGTGCCAGCAGGTCCGCGGGGGGCGCCCCAGAGACCCAGTACTTC.

J is TRBJ2-5 and V is TRBV6-6; no definite D call. This CDR3 comprises 15 residues. The germline gives CDR1 MNHNY, CDR2 SVGAGI (reference sequence). Trimming cost V 0 bases and J 5 bases, with 13 bases left between them. This CDR3 reads CASSYSKSVQETQYF. The CDR3 bases are TGTGCCAGCAGTTACTCGAAAAGCGTCCAGGAGACCCAGTACTTC.

The CDR3 DNA reads as TGCGCCAGCAGCCCCGGGACCTACAATGAGCAGTTCTTC. Translating gives CASSPGTYNEQFF. V usage is TRBV5-1 and J usage is TRBJ2-1; D possibly corresponds to TRBD2 (5 bases). The CDR3 consists of 13 residues. Per the germline V gene, CDR1 is SGHRS and CDR2 is YFSETQ. The ends were cut back, 4 bases at V and 2 bases at J, with 7 bases in the middle.

The chain combines TRBV2 with TRBJ1-5, with D perhaps TRBD1 (6 bases). The germline V gene has CDR1 SNHLY and CDR2 FYNNEI. The CDR3 is 14 amino acids. V was clipped by 4 bases and J by 7 bases, with 14 bases between them. The CDR3 DNA reads as TGTGCCAGCAGTGCCACGACAGGTTCCCAGCCCCAGCATTTT. Translation: CASSATTGSQPQHF.

The chain employs TRBV5-1 and TRBJ1-2; 7 nucleotides match TRBD1. The CDR3 is 14 residues long. V gave up 1 base and J gave up 4 bases; unmatched junction bases: 4. The germline V gene has CDR1 SGHRS and CDR2 YFSETQ. The CDR3 nucleotides are TGCGCCAGCAGCTTGCAGGGGGATGTCTATGGCTACACCTTC. Protein product: CASSLQGDVYGYTF.

This clone was counted a single time. V gene TRBV2 combines with J gene TRBJ1-5; D remains unclear. The germline V gene has CDR1 SNHLY and CDR2 FYNNEI. The length of the CDR3 is 15 residues. V lost 2 bases and J lost 4, with 12 bases in between. In nucleotides, the CDR3 is TGTGCCAGCAGTGAATTGGGCAGCTTAAATCAGCCCCAGCATTTT. Amino acids: CASSELGSLNQPQHF.

The chain employs TRBV6-5 and TRBJ1-3; TRBD1 agrees at 9 bases. The V segment lost 5 bases and the J segment 7 bases; nucleotides outside the gene matches: 9. Germline V gene sequence: CDR1 MNHEY, CDR2 SVGAGI. CDR3 length: 15 amino acids. The CDR3 loop reads CASSQPGQGMNTIYF. CDR3 sequence (DNA): TGTGCCAGCAGTCAACCGGGACAGGGTATGAACACCATATATTTT.

This clone was seen once. The same CDR3 arises from other DNA sequences in this sample as well. The chain recombines TRBV19 with TRBJ1-5; 9 bases agree with TRBD1. J gave up 4 bases and V 5 bases, and 3 bases lay outside the gene matches. The CDR3 runs 14 residues. Germline-derived CDR1 and CDR2 are LNHDA and SQIVND (reference sequence). CDR3 sequence (DNA): TGTGCCAGTAGTCTGGACAGGGGTAATCAGCCCCAGCATTTT. Its protein is CASSLDRGNQPQHF.

This clone was observed a handful of times. The chain combines TRBV29-1 with TRBJ1-1; unclear D gene. This CDR3 has 12 residues. The germline V gene encodes CDR1 SQVTM and CDR2 ANQGSEA. The V and J ends lost 7 bases and 1 base respectively, with 10 bases between them. The CDR3 bases are TGCAGCGGCACCACAGCGAACACTGAAGCTTTCTTT. It specifies CSGTTANTEAFF.

This chain uses TRBV28 with TRBJ1-3, with 7 bases matching TRBD1. This CDR3 spans 15 amino acids. Germline trimming cut 3 bases from V and 4 bases from J; bases unmatched to any gene: 6. Germline lookup yields CDR1 MDHEN and CDR2 SYDVKM. CDR3 coding DNA: TGTGCCAGCAGTTTCCATCCGACAGGGGGAAACACCATATATTTT. Translating it yields CASSFHPTGGNTIYF.

The chain has TRBV29-1 and TRBJ2-3, with 7 nucleotides matching TRBD1. After removal of 4 bases from V and 3 bases from J, the junction contained 10 bases not matched to a gene. The CDR3 is made up of 15 amino acids. Germline-derived CDR1 and CDR2 are SQVTM and ANQGSEA. The CDR3 region is CSVAPRQGRTDTQYF. The CDR3 nucleotides are TGCAGCGTTGCCCCCAGACAGGGTAGGACAGATACGCAGTATTTT.

The rearrangement uses TRBV5-5 and TRBJ2-5, with D uncertain. Trimming cost V 0 bases and J 1 base, with 10 bases left between them. Per germline, CDR1 SGHKS and CDR2 YYEKEE (reference sequence). The length of the CDR3 is 15 residues. The CDR3 DNA reads as TGTGCCAGCAGCTTGGCAGCAGGCCTCCAAGAGACCCAGTACTTC. Translated: CASSLAAGLQETQYF.

The chain recombines TRBV19 with TRBJ1-1, with D tentatively TRBD1 (5 bases). The germline V gene encodes CDR1 LNHDA and CDR2 SQIVND (reference sequence). The CDR3 consists of 12 residues. Trimming shortened V by 6 bases and J by 7 bases, and 12 bases separated the two germline ends. As DNA, the CDR3 is TGTGCCAGTAGCGATAGGGGTATTGAAGCTTTCTTT. It encodes CASSDRGIEAFF.